Below, 30 T cell receptor beta chains from the same sample are listed, as sequenced in a study of blood T cell repertoires in COVID-19 (dated by TCRdb to about 2020). The method behind the library was the immunoSEQ multiplex PCR assay. In its TCRdb copy, this immuneACCESS table keeps in-frame sequences only and misses some clones. Where compared with another copy, unresolved V genes explain less than half of these, and the others have no known cause. The sample data list 90,000 to 110,000 clones, and over 75% of these were observed just once. The ten most abundant clones make up about 7% of the sample. The sample comprised peripheral blood. The receptor set was obtained from a woman aged 50 to 60 with acute or convalescent COVID-19.

This clone showed up just a few times. This sequence joins TRBV5-1 and TRBJ2-3, with 8 bases matching TRBD1. Germline V gene sequence: CDR1 SGHRS, CDR2 YFSETQ. The CDR3 covers 14 residues. The V and J ends lost 0 bases and 4 bases, in that order; junction bases with no gene match: 1. CDR3 protein: CASSLGQGSDTQYF. Written as DNA, the CDR3 is TGCGCCAGCAGCTTGGGACAGGGGTCAGATACGCAGTATTTT.

This chain links TRBV4-2 with TRBJ2-1; 10 bases line up with TRBD2. CDR3 length: 15 residues. The germline gives CDR1 LGHNA, CDR2 YNFKEQ. Germline trimming cut 4 bases from V and 8 bases from J; bases unmatched to any gene: 8. The CDR3 loop is CASSRSGGATDEQFF. The CDR3 DNA is TGTGCCAGCAGCCGAAGCGGGGGGGCTACCGATGAGCAGTTCTTC.

The CDR3 sequence: CASWVRAGSYEQYF. DNA for the CDR3: TGTGCCAGCTGGGTTCGGGCAGGGTCCTACGAGCAGTACTTC. The chain joins TRBV6-5 to TRBJ2-7; the D gene is possibly TRBD1 (5 bases). The CDR3 has 14 amino acids. CDR1 MNHEY and CDR2 SVGAGI come from the germline V gene. V lost 8 bases and J 1 base, leaving 15 bases between the germline ends.

This chain uses TRBV4-2 with TRBJ2-3; possible D gene TRBD2, 6 bases. Germline V gene sequence: CDR1 LGHNA, CDR2 YNFKEQ. The V gene lost 2 bases and the J gene lost 5 bases, with 14 bases spanning the gap. CDR3 length: 15 residues. The CDR3 region is CASSQSGGKEDTQYF. The DNA of the CDR3 is TGTGCCAGCAGCCAAAGTGGGGGGAAGGAAGATACGCAGTATTTT.

The chain couples TRBV21-1 to TRBJ1-2; no DNA check was done on the table's D call, TRBD1. TRBV21-1 is recorded as a pseudogene. The CDR3 consists of 15 residues. In DNA form, the CDR3 reads TGTGCCAGCAGCATTACCTACAGGGACAACTATGGCTACACCTTC. Amino acids: CASSITYRDNYGYTF.

Here the CDR3 DNA reads TGTGCCATCAGTGAACAACCGGGACAGCAAGTTAACTATGGCTACACCTTC. Translating it yields CAISEQPGQQVNYGYTF. This rearrangement joins TRBV10-3 to TRBJ1-2, with 7 bases identical to TRBD1. V gave up 3 bases and J gave up 1 base; unmatched junction bases: 11. Germline V gene sequence: CDR1 ENHRY, CDR2 SYGVKD. The CDR3 length is 17 residues.

This sequence joins TRBV6-5 and TRBJ2-7; 9 nucleotides agree with TRBD1. Germline CDR1 and CDR2: MNHEY and SVGAGI. V lost 2 bases to trimming and J lost 12 bases; unmatched junction nucleotides: 11. The CDR3 is 14 amino acids. CDR3 in DNA: TGTGCCAGCAGTTACGACTCGGACAGGGGCTATCGGTACTTC. This gives the protein CASSYDSDRGYRYF.

The J gene is TRBJ1-2, the V gene TRBV6-6, with D possibly TRBD1 on 6 matching bases. Germline V gene data show CDR1 as MNHNY and CDR2 as SVGAGI (reference sequence). The CDR3 runs 15 residues. V dropped 7 bases and J dropped 4 bases, with 19 bases sitting between them. The CDR3 region has the DNA TGTGCCAGCACGGACAGCTCCTTCTCTACCTATGGCTACACCTTC. This encodes CASTDSSFSTYGYTF.

The chain joins TRBV5-1 to TRBJ2-3; TRBD2 matches at 14 bases. CDR3 length: 17 amino acids. Germline loops: CDR1 SGHRS, CDR2 YFSETQ. V trimming: 3 bases; J trimming: 6 bases; junction bases outside the gene matches: 9. For the CDR3, the DNA is TGCGCCAGCAGCTCCAGACTAGCGGGGGGGCCTCGGGATACGCAGTATTTT. Protein sequence: CASSSRLAGGPRDTQYF.

CDR3 nucleotides: TGTGCCAGCTCACCTAAGACAGGGGGCAAGGGCTACGAGCAGTACTTC. Its translation is CASSPKTGGKGYEQYF. The rearrangement uses TRBV18 and TRBJ2-7; 10 bases match TRBD1. This CDR3 has 16 amino acids. V lost 3 bases, J lost 3 bases, and 8 bases stayed unmatched. In germline, CDR1 is KGHSH, CDR2 LQKENI.

The chain links TRBV5-6 to TRBJ1-2; D is possibly TRBD1 (6 bases). Germline V gives CDR1 SGHDT, CDR2 YYEEEE. This CDR3 region has 14 residues. Trimming stripped 4 bases from V and 2 bases from J, with 12 bases between. This CDR3 reads CASSPAGANYGYTF. CDR3 DNA: TGTGCCAGCAGCCCGGCGGGGGCGAACTATGGCTACACCTTC.

The chain joins TRBV5-1 to TRBJ1-3; D is possibly TRBD1 (5 bases). Germline CDR1 and CDR2: SGHRS and YFSETQ. V gave up 2 bases and J gave up 3 bases, with 12 bases separating them. The CDR3 is 15 residues long. The CDR3 nucleotides are TGCGCCAGCAGCTTCTCGCAGGGATTTGGAAACACCATATATTTT. It yields the protein CASSFSQGFGNTIYF.

This clone occurred many times. The gene calls are TRBV24-1 and TRBJ1-2, with 7 bases matching TRBD1. This CDR3 comprises 14 residues. With 5 bases clipped from V and 4 bases from J, the junction kept 6 bases outside the gene matches. Germline-derived CDR1 and CDR2 are KGHDR and SFDVKD. The DNA for the CDR3 is TGTGCCACCAGTGCTGGACAGGCCGGCTATGGCTACACCTTC. It yields the protein CATSAGQAGYGYTF.

Worth noting for this clone: Other DNA sequences in this sample translate to the same CDR3. The genes are TRBV18 and TRBJ1-6; 7 nucleotides align to TRBD1. Trimming at V came to 3 bases and at J to 5 bases, leaving 1 base not matched to a gene. Germline lookup yields CDR1 KGHSH and CDR2 LQKENI. This CDR3 has 14 residues. CDR3 nucleotides: TGTGCCAGCTCACCTGGACAGGATAATTCACCCCTCCACTTT. It codes for CASSPGQDNSPLHF.

This clone was seen once. The chain is built from TRBV6-1 and TRBJ1-5; D uncertain. Germline CDR1 and CDR2: MNHNS and SASEGT. V lost 3 bases, J lost 7 bases, and 10 bases lay in between. This CDR3 is 13 amino acids long. The CDR3 protein is CASSDEGRQPQHF. In DNA form, the CDR3 reads TGTGCCAGCAGTGATGAGGGCAGGCAGCCCCAGCATTTT.

V gene TRBV12-5 combines with J gene TRBJ1-2; tentative D call: TRBD1 (5 bases). There are 14 residues in the CDR3. The V gene lost 1 base and the J gene lost 8 bases, with 14 bases spanning the gap. Germline values: CDR1 LGHNT, CDR2 FRNRAP. DNA for the CDR3: TGTGCTAGTGGTTTGGAAGGAGGGGTCTTCGGCTACACCTTC. This codes for CASGLEGGVFGYTF.

The chain is built from TRBV6-1 and TRBJ1-2, with 7 bases aligning to TRBD1. The length of the CDR3 is 12 residues. J was trimmed by 8 bases and V by 5 bases; bases with no gene match: 5. The germline V gene encodes CDR1 MNHNS and CDR2 SASEGT. The CDR3 coding sequence is TGTGCCAGCAGTTTGCAGGGGGGCGGCTACACCTTC. Translation: CASSLQGGGYTF.

This chain uses TRBV7-3 with TRBJ2-6; 7 bases map to TRBD1. The germline V gene has CDR1 SGHTA and CDR2 FQGTGA. Trimming at V came to 4 bases and at J to 0 bases, leaving 9 bases not matched to a gene. This CDR3 contains 18 residues. Here the CDR3 reads CASSSTGTANSGANVLTF. The DNA of the CDR3 is TGTGCCAGCAGCTCCACCGGGACAGCAAACTCTGGGGCCAACGTCCTGACTTTC. Full variable domain (outside the CDR3, taken from reference TRBV7-3 and TRBJ2-6): GAGVSQTPSNKVTEKGKYVELRCDPISGHTALYWYRQSLGQGPEFLIYFQGTGAADDSGLPNDRFFAVRPEGSVSTLKIQRTERGDSAVYLCASSSTGTANSGANVLTFGAGSRLTVL.

The CDR3 coding sequence is TGCGCCAGCAGCTTGGGAGGGTCACAACATACAGATACGCAGTATTTT. The encoded protein is CASSLGGSQHTDTQYF. The chain couples TRBV5-1 to TRBJ2-3; D is possibly TRBD2 (5 bases). Trimming left V 0 bases short and J 3 bases short, with 14 bases between. The CDR3 extends over 16 amino acids. Germline CDR1 and CDR2: SGHRS and YFSETQ.

CDR3 sequence: CAWSFSTDYGYTF. The CDR3 DNA follows: TGTGCCTGGAGTTTTAGTACAGACTATGGCTACACCTTC. The gene calls are TRBV30 and TRBJ1-2, with D uncertain. The V gene lost 2 bases and the J gene lost 3 bases, with 10 bases spanning the gap. This CDR3 comprises 13 residues. The germline CDR1 and CDR2 sequences are GTSNPN and SVGIG (reference sequence).

This clone showed up just once. The chain couples TRBV5-1 to TRBJ2-7; the match to TRBD1 covers 8 bases. This CDR3 spans 15 amino acids. J was trimmed by 7 bases and V by 4 bases; bases with no gene match: 13. The germline gives CDR1 SGHRS, CDR2 YFSETQ. DNA for the CDR3: TGCGCCAGCAGCCCCTCGAGACAGGGGAAGTTAGAGCAGTACTTC. It encodes CASSPSRQGKLEQYF.

The V call is TRBV14, the J call TRBJ2-1, with TRBD2 identical over 12 bases. V was clipped by 0 bases and J by 8 bases; unmatched bases: 8. CDR3 length: 17 residues. The germline V gene encodes CDR1 SGHDN and CDR2 FVKESK. The CDR3 nucleotides are TGTGCCAGCAGCCAAGATTTACTAGCGGGGGGTTGGGATGAGCAGTTCTTC. As protein: CASSQDLLAGGWDEQFF.

This clone was counted a single time. The chain couples TRBV5-1 to TRBJ1-1; tentatively, D is TRBD1 (6 bases). The ends were cut back, 4 bases at V and 5 bases at J, with 15 bases in the middle. Germline lookup yields CDR1 SGHRS and CDR2 YFSETQ. The CDR3 runs to 14 residues. The CDR3 DNA reads as TGCGCCAGCAGCCTGGCAGGGGTTAGAACTGAAGCTTTCTTT. Its protein is CASSLAGVRTEAFF.

In its sample, this clone was seen once. V and J are TRBV6-5 and TRBJ1-2; D is perhaps TRBD1 (6 bases). Germline V gives CDR1 MNHEY, CDR2 SVGAGI. V was cut by 7 bases and J by 8 bases, with 17 bases left in between. The CDR3 loop spans 13 amino acids. The CDR3 nucleotides are TGTGCCAGCACCCAGGGGAGCGTCAGGGGCTACACCTTC. Translated, it gives CASTQGSVRGYTF.

The rearrangement links TRBV2 to TRBJ1-2; 9 nucleotides line up with TRBD1. J gave up 12 bases and V 5 bases, and 13 bases lay outside the gene matches. This CDR3 is built from 14 residues. Germline V lookup: CDR1 SNHLY, CDR2 FYNNEI. The CDR3 is CASSYTGTGFQDTF. Written as DNA, the CDR3 is TGTGCCAGCAGTTATACCGGGACAGGGTTTCAGGACACCTTC. The full variable domain, completed using reference TRBV2 and TRBJ1-2, is EPEVTQTPSHQVTQMGQEVILRCVPISNHLYFYWYRQILGQKVEFLVSFYNNEISEKSEIFDDQFSVERPDGSNFTLKIRSTKLEDSAMYFCASSYTGTGFQDTFGSGTRLTVV.

This clone turned up a few times. The CDR3 nucleotides are TGTGCCAGCAGTATGGGGGGGCGTTATGGCTACACCTTC. Protein product: CASSMGGRYGYTF. The gene calls are TRBV6-5 and TRBJ1-2, with D perhaps TRBD1 (6 bases). Looked up from germline, CDR1 is MNHEY and CDR2 is SVGAGI. This CDR3 is built from 13 residues. V dropped 5 bases and J dropped 5 bases, with 12 bases sitting between them.

The rearrangement joins TRBV19 to TRBJ1-2; D possibly corresponds to TRBD1 (5 bases). Germline V gene lookup returns CDR1 LNHDA and CDR2 SQIVND (reference sequence). The CDR3 has 12 residues. Trimming shortened V by 6 bases and J by 9 bases, and 14 bases separated the two germline ends. The CDR3 protein is CASRPSGGSYTF. As DNA, the CDR3 is TGTGCCAGTAGACCATCGGGGGGGAGCTACACCTTC.

Note on this clone: Other DNA sequences in this sample translate to the same CDR3. The chain carries TRBV29-1 and TRBJ1-5, with 8 bases that match TRBD1. This CDR3 comprises 12 residues. Trimming cost V 6 bases and J 5 bases; bases outside gene matches: 3. Germline loops: CDR1 SQVTM, CDR2 ANQGSEA. The CDR3 protein is CSVAQGDQPQHF. In DNA, the CDR3 is TGCAGCGTCGCACAGGGGGATCAGCCCCAGCATTTT.

This clone occurred many times. The rearrangement links TRBV11-2 to TRBJ2-5; D ambiguous. Germline CDR1 is SGHAT and CDR2 is FQNNGV. The CDR3 has 13 amino acids. V lost 1 base and J 2 bases, leaving 5 bases between the germline ends. The CDR3 DNA reads TGTGCCAGCAGCTTAGGACTTCAAGAGACCCAGTACTTC. Its protein is CASSLGLQETQYF.

This chain links TRBV3-1 (or the pseudogene TRBV3-2) with TRBJ1-3; TRBD1 matches 7 bases. CDR3 size: 17 residues. Per the germline V gene, CDR1 is LGHDT and CDR2 is YNNKEL (reference sequence). The V gene end was trimmed by 1 base and the J gene end by 0 bases; junction bases not matched to a gene: 6. CDR3 residues: CASSQVRGLPSGNTIYF. CDR3 sequence (DNA): TGTGCCAGCAGCCAAGTTAGGGGGCTACCCTCTGGAAACACCATATATTTT.